The subject of this entry is one TCR beta chain. This sample is part of a study of Ad26.COV2.S vaccination and SARS-CoV-2 variants. Study at large: Ad26.COV2.S, an intramuscular injection, was given once or twice 56 days apart.

Assay: immunoSEQ multiplex PCR; the TCRdb copy retains only in-frame clones and omits some. The sample holds about 390,000 clones, around 92% seen once. As for treatment: over 15 received Ad26.COV2.S at low or high dose, single or two shots; roughly five received placebo; per-sample allocation not given. All samples were drawn on day 63, counting from the first vaccine or placebo injection. The donor was a Boston adult aged 18-55 years. This CDR3 comprises 17 residues. Trimming shortened V by 0 bases and J by 0 bases, and 14 bases separated the two germline ends. Germline CDR1 SGHDN, CDR2 FVKESK. The source of this sequence is a person aged 18-60 years who received the Ad26.COV2.S COVID-19 vaccine or a placebo. Material: peripheral blood, obtained in a trial of Ad26.COV2.S vaccine versus placebo. The chain joins TRBV14 to TRBJ1-1; D is unclear. The CDR3: CASSQDWGVKLNTEAFF. CDR3 sequence (DNA): TGTGCCAGCAGCCAAGATTGGGGAGTCAAACTGAACACTGAAGCTTTCTTT.